This paragraph covers one T cell receptor beta chain sequence. The data were obtained in a study of blood T cell repertoires in COVID-19. Authors' analysis steps: Amplification of reference gene primers was used by the study to estimate nucleated cell counts. TCRdb's table, derived via immunoSEQ multiplex PCR, lists solely in-frame clones and lacks some. V and J calls and clone size are as listed in that table; D and trimming were resolved from the DNA. The sample lists 150,000 to 200,000 clones; about 84% were seen once. With 8 bases removed from V and 9 bases from J, the gap between germline ends came to 11 bases. The CDR3 contains 10 residues. Germline V gene sequence: CDR1 SGHAT, CDR2 FQDESV (reference sequence).

The source of this sequence is a woman aged 30 to 39 with acute or convalescent COVID-19. Material for sequencing was peripheral blood. The chain joins TRBV11-1 to TRBJ2-7; D is undetermined. CDR3 in DNA: TGTGCCAGCCAGGTCCCGATGCAGTACTTC. The encoded protein is CASQVPMQYF.